Below, 27 T cell receptor beta chains from the same sample are listed, as sequenced in a study of T cell repertoires in cytomegalovirus infection. No antigen has been assigned to these receptors. TCRdb reprocessed the reads with MiXCR, giving one entry per CDR3 protein. Here the sample spans around 300,000 distinct CDR3 sequences, approximately 22% being singletons. Sequences were derived from cultured PBMCs, sampled from culture after CMV antigen stimulation. These receptors all come from a human donor in good health (CMV status not recorded). Some clones in this sample may be carry-over from other donors' samples.

In its sample, this clonotype was seen many times. The chain carries TRBV7-2 and TRBJ1-2; TRBD1 is a possible D gene (5 bases). Germline V gene data show CDR1 as SGHTA and CDR2 as FQGNSA. This CDR3 contains 13 residues. V lost 4 bases, J lost 4 bases, and 10 bases lay in between. The CDR3 nucleotides read TGTGCCAGCAGCTCCCGAAGGGGCTATGGCTACACCTTC. It yields the protein CASSSRRGYGYTF.

This clonotype was recorded a few times. The V and J genes are TRBV6-2 or TRBV6-3 and TRBJ2-1; 8 nucleotides align to TRBD1. The junction had 9 bases not matched to a gene; V was cut back by 5 bases and J by 3 bases. Per the germline V gene, CDR1 is MNHEY and CDR2 is SVGEGT. The CDR3 has 16 residues. The CDR3 bases are TGTGCCAGCAGTCCTTGGGGGGACAGGAACTACAATGAGCAGTTCTTC. Its translation: CASSPWGDRNYNEQFF.

This clonotype came up many times. The J gene is TRBJ2-2, the V gene TRBV12-5; D is perhaps TRBD1 or TRBD2 (5 bases each). Germline assignment: CDR1 LGHNT and CDR2 FRNRAP. This CDR3 has 16 amino acids. Deletions cut 3 bases from V and 9 bases from J, with 20 bases between. The CDR3 spells CASGLRDRGINRELFF. In nucleotides, the CDR3 is TGTGCTAGTGGTTTAAGGGACCGTGGGATAAATAGGGAGCTGTTTTTT.

V gene TRBV10-3 combines with J gene TRBJ2-1; tentatively, D is TRBD2 (5 bases). Looked up from germline, CDR1 is ENHRY and CDR2 is SYGVKD. V lost 10 bases to trimming and J lost 9 bases, with 25 bases between them. CDR3 length: 15 residues. CDR3 sequence: CATQDLASPEGEQFF. CDR3 bases: TGTGCCACCCAAGACCTAGCATCCCCTGAGGGTGAGCAGTTCTTC.

This chain connects TRBV12-3 or TRBV12-4 to TRBJ1-6; 8 positions match TRBD1. V lost 1 base and J lost 5; bases outside the gene matches: 13. CDR3 size: 19 residues. CDR3 amino acids: CASSLVLGGQGAHNSPLHF. The CDR3 DNA reads as TGTGCCAGCAGTTTAGTGCTCGGTGGTCAGGGGGCCCATAATTCACCCCTCCACTTT.

This clonotype was observed at least ten times. V and J are TRBV7-8 and TRBJ2-3; D gene ambiguous. Per the germline V gene, CDR1 is SGHVS and CDR2 is FQNEAQ. Trimming shortened V by 1 base and J by 5 bases, and 10 bases separated the two germline ends. This CDR3 spans 14 amino acids. The CDR3 is CASSLGQAGDTQYF. CDR3 DNA sequence: TGTGCCAGCAGCTTAGGGCAGGCTGGAGATACGCAGTATTTT.

This clonotype was seen only a few times. V and J are TRBV9 and TRBJ2-3, with D perhaps matching TRBD2 (5 bases). Germline V gives CDR1 SGDLS, CDR2 YYNGEE. V was trimmed by 0 bases and J by 4 bases, leaving 12 bases between them. The CDR3 totals 15 residues. As DNA, the CDR3 is TGTGCCAGCAGCGTAGGCATAGGTAGCGCAGATACGCAGTATTTT. Amino acid sequence: CASSVGIGSADTQYF.

The chain employs TRBV7-2 and TRBJ2-5; TRBD2 matches at 13 bases. Germline trimming cut 5 bases from V and 2 bases from J; bases unmatched to any gene: 2. The CDR3 consists of 15 residues. Per germline, CDR1 SGHTA and CDR2 FQGNSA. The CDR3 protein is CASSTTSGRQETQYF. CDR3 bases: TGTGCCAGCAGCACGACTAGCGGGAGGCAAGAGACCCAGTACTTC.

This clonotype showed up just a few times. V is TRBV6-6 and J is TRBJ2-6, with a weak D call TRBD1 (5 bases). This CDR3 region has 16 residues. Germline CDR1 reads MNHNY; CDR2 reads SVGAGI (reference sequence). V was trimmed by 6 bases and J by 0 bases, leaving 12 bases between them. The CDR3 protein is CASSKGHSSGANVLTF. The CDR3 DNA is TGTGCCAGCAGCAAAGGACACTCCTCTGGGGCCAACGTCCTGACTTTC.

The chain recombines TRBV6-8 with TRBJ2-2; TRBD2 aligns across 9 bases. From germline, CDR1 is MNHGY and CDR2 SAAAGT. The J segment lost 1 base and the V segment lost 8 bases, leaving 2 bases of the junction unmatched. The CDR3 contains 14 residues. The CDR3 sequence: CASRLAENTGELFF. The CDR3 nucleotides are TGTGCCAGCCGACTAGCGGAGAACACCGGGGAGCTGTTTTTT.

At least ten counts were recorded for this clonotype. V is TRBV7-2 and J is TRBJ1-3; possible D gene TRBD1, 5 bases. V lost 2 bases and J lost 0, with 8 bases in between. CDR1 and CDR2 from the germline V gene are SGHTA and FQGNSA. This CDR3 region has 15 residues. The CDR3 DNA reads TGTGCCAGCAGCTTACAGGGTCGCTCTGGAAACACCATATATTTT. Translating it yields CASSLQGRSGNTIYF.

This clonotype was counted at least ten times. V usage is TRBV7-2 and J usage is TRBJ1-3; D is unclear. V was shortened by 3 bases and J by 4 bases, with 10 bases between the two germline ends. CDR1 is SGHTA and CDR2 is FQGNSA in the germline V gene. The CDR3 is 14 residues long. CDR3 loop: CASSLKGPGNTIYF. The CDR3 nucleotides read TGTGCCAGCAGCTTGAAGGGTCCAGGAAACACCATATATTTT. The full variable domain, rest sourced from reference TRBV7-2 and TRBJ1-3, is GAGVSQSPSNKVTEKGKDVELRCDPISGHTALYWYRQSLGQGLEFLIYFQGNSAPDKSGLPSDRFSAERTGGSVSTLTIQRTQQEDSAVYLCASSLKGPGNTIYFGEGSWLTVV.

The chain recombines TRBV20-1 with TRBJ2-1; maybe TRBD1 (6 bases). Per germline, CDR1 DFQATT and CDR2 SNEGSKA (reference sequence). Trimming left V 1 base short and J 2 bases short, with 12 bases between. CDR3 length: 15 amino acids. The CDR3 loop is CSARGQVGAYNEQFF. CDR3 sequence (DNA): TGCAGTGCTAGAGGACAGGTGGGGGCCTACAATGAGCAGTTCTTC.

V usage is TRBV19 and J usage is TRBJ1-2, with 8 bases that match TRBD1. Germline CDR1 is LNHDA and CDR2 is SQIVND (reference sequence). There are 14 residues in the CDR3. V gave up 3 bases and J gave up 6 bases; unmatched junction bases: 6. The DNA for the CDR3 is TGTGCCAGTAGTATGGTGGACAGGGTGAATGGCTACACCTTC. Translated, it gives CASSMVDRVNGYTF.

The V and J genes are TRBV19 and TRBJ2-1; 8 nucleotides match TRBD2. The J segment lost 8 bases and the V segment lost 4 bases, leaving 10 bases of the junction unmatched. The CDR3 length is 15 residues. Germline CDR1 and CDR2: LNHDA and SQIVND (reference sequence). In nucleotides, the CDR3 is TGTGCCAGTAGTACAACCGGGACTAGGGTCCATGAGCAGTTCTTC. Translating it yields CASSTTGTRVHEQFF.

V and J are TRBV6-5 and TRBJ2-5; D is possibly TRBD1 (6 bases). CDR1 is MNHEY, CDR2 SVGAGI, per germline. The CDR3 covers 17 residues. Trimming pared 0 bases from V and 1 base from J, leaving 15 bases between. CDR3 amino acids: CASSYSTFTGSQETQYF. In nucleotides, the CDR3 is TGTGCCAGCAGTTACTCGACCTTTACAGGGTCCCAAGAGACCCAGTACTTC.

This clonotype was picked up many times. V and J are TRBV12-3 or TRBV12-4 and TRBJ2-3; 7 positions agree with TRBD2. With V trimmed by 5 bases and J by 11 bases, 40 bases remained unmatched. The CDR3 spans 23 residues. Written as DNA, the CDR3 is TGTGCCAGCAGTGTGTCAGAAGACCAAGCTTCTAGCGGCGGCCGGAGACAATTGGAGGGGCAGTATTTT. Protein sequence: CASSVSEDQASSGGRRQLEGQYF.

V usage is TRBV27 and J usage is TRBJ1-1; D ambiguous. CDR1 is MNHEY and CDR2 is SMNVEV in the germline V gene (reference sequence). V gave up 5 bases and J gave up 0 bases, with 13 bases separating them. The CDR3 is made up of 15 amino acids. CDR3 in DNA: TGTGCCAGCAGTCCTAAAACATGGATGAACACTGAAGCTTTCTTT. It specifies CASSPKTWMNTEAFF.

This clonotype was counted many times. This sequence joins TRBV7-2 and TRBJ1-3; D uncertain. This CDR3 is 14 amino acids long. The V end lost 1 base, the J end lost 0 bases, and 4 bases lay between the germline ends. CDR1 is SGHTA, CDR2 FQGNSA, per germline. This CDR3 is CASSLVGSGNTIYF. The CDR3 DNA reads as TGTGCCAGCAGCTTAGTCGGCTCTGGAAACACCATATATTTT.

This clonotype was counted between two and nine times. The chain recombines TRBV18 with TRBJ1-3, with 7 bases that match TRBD1. The V gene's germline CDR1 is KGHSH and CDR2 LQKENI. V was clipped by 2 bases and J by 0 bases; unmatched bases: 7. CDR3 length equals 17 residues. The CDR3 sequence: CASSPVGQTFSGNTIYF. In DNA form, the CDR3 reads TGTGCCAGCTCACCAGTGGGACAGACCTTCTCTGGAAACACCATATATTTT.

This clonotype has ten or more counts. The genes are TRBV4-1 and TRBJ1-2; D remains ambiguous. CDR3 size: 15 residues. The V end was cut by 4 bases, the J end by 3 bases, with 15 bases between. The V gene's germline CDR1 is MGHRA and CDR2 YSYEKL. CDR3 DNA: TGCGCCAGCAGCCCCTCCGCCACAGTCTACTATGGCTACACCTTC. Translated, it gives CASSPSATVYYGYTF.

At least ten counts were recorded for this clonotype. This chain links TRBV7-8 with TRBJ1-2; 9 bases map to TRBD1. V trimming: 4 bases; J trimming: 0 bases; junction bases outside the gene matches: 9. The CDR3 is made up of 17 amino acids. The germline V gene encodes CDR1 SGHVS and CDR2 FQNEAQ. Here the CDR3 DNA reads TGTGCCAGCAGCTCGTGGACAGGGGCGATAGCTAACTATGGCTACACCTTC. Residues: CASSSWTGAIANYGYTF.

This rearrangement joins TRBV6-2 or TRBV6-3 to TRBJ2-4; TRBD1 aligns across 7 bases. Germline CDR1 is MNHEY and CDR2 is SVGEGT. The CDR3 has 13 residues. The J segment lost 8 bases and the V segment lost 7 bases, leaving 8 bases of the junction unmatched. The CDR3 nucleotides read TGTGCCAGCACCTCACAGGGGCGTGACATTCAGTACTTC. This gives the protein CASTSQGRDIQYF.

This clonotype was counted between two and nine times. The V gene is TRBV5-6, the J gene TRBJ1-1, with TRBD1 identical over 11 bases. The CDR3 has 12 residues. Germline trimming cut 2 bases from V and 10 bases from J; bases unmatched to any gene: 1. Looked up from germline, CDR1 is SGHDT and CDR2 is YYEEEE. The CDR3 DNA reads TGTGCCAGCAGCTTCGGGACAGGGGGAGCTTTCTTT. This codes for CASSFGTGGAFF.

This clonotype was found a few times. The chain carries TRBV7-2 and TRBJ1-2; 8 bases fit TRBD1. CDR3 length: 14 amino acids. Losses at the gene ends were 0 bases for V and 8 bases for J; bases not matched to a gene: 5. The germline CDR1 and CDR2 sequences are SGHTA and FQGNSA. CDR3 sequence reads: CASSLATGGGGYTF. CDR3 in DNA: TGTGCCAGCAGCTTAGCTACAGGGGGAGGAGGCTACACCTTC.

This rearrangement joins TRBV6-2 or TRBV6-3 to TRBJ2-2; D unresolved. There are 14 residues in the CDR3. Germline V lookup: CDR1 MNHEY, CDR2 SVGEGT. Trimming took 6 bases from V and 6 from J, leaving 14 bases between them. CDR3 bases: TGTGCCAGCAGGAAACTGGCAGACCCCGGGGAGCTGTTTTTT. Protein product: CASRKLADPGELFF.

There are many counts of this clonotype. This rearrangement joins TRBV29-1 to TRBJ2-3, with 7 positions matching TRBD2. Germline assignment: CDR1 SQVTM and CDR2 ANQGSEA. With V trimmed by 5 bases and J by 6 bases, 8 bases remained unmatched. This CDR3 contains 13 residues. The CDR3: CSVKGLGADTQYF. The CDR3 DNA reads as TGCAGCGTTAAAGGACTAGGGGCGGATACGCAGTATTTT.